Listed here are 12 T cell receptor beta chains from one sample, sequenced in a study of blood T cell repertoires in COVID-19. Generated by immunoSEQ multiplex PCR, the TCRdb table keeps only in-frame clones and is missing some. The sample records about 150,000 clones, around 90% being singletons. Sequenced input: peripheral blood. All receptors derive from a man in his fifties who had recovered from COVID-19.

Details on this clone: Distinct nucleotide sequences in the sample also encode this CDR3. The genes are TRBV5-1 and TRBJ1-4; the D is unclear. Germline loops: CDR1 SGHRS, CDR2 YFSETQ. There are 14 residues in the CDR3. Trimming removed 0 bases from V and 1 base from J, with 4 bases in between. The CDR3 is CASSLAGTNEKLFF. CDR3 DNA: TGCGCCAGCAGCTTGGCGGGAACTAATGAAAAACTGTTTTTT.

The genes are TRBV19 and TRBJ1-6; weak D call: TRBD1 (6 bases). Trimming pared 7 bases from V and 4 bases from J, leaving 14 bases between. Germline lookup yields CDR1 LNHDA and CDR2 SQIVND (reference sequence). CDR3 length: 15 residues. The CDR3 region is CASKPRTAYNSPLHF. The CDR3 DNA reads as TGTGCCAGTAAGCCCCGGACAGCGTATAATTCACCCCTCCACTTT.

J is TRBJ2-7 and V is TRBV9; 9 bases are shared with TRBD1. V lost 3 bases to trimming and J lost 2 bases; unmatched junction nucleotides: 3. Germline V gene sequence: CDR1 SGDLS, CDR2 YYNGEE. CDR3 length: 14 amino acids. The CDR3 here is CASSARQGAYEQYF. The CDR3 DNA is TGTGCCAGCAGCGCCCGACAGGGGGCCTACGAGCAGTACTTC.

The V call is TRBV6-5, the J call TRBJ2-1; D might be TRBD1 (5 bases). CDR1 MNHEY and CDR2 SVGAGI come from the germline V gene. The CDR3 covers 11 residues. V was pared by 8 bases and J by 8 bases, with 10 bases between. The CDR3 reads CASQSRDEQFF. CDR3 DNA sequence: TGTGCCAGCCAGAGCAGGGATGAGCAGTTCTTC.

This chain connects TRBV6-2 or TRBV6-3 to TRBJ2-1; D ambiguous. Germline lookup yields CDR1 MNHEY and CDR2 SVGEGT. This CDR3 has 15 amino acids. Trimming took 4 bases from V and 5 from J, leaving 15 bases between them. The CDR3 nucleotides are TGTGCCAGCAGTTCCACCAATCGCTTAGACAATGAGCAGTTCTTC. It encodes CASSSTNRLDNEQFF.

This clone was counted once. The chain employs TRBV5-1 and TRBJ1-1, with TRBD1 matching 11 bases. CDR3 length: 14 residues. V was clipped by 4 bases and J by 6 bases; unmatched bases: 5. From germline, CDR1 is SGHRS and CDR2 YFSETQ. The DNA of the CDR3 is TGCGCCAGCAGCCTCGCGGGACAGGGGGCTGAAGCTTTCTTT. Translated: CASSLAGQGAEAFF.

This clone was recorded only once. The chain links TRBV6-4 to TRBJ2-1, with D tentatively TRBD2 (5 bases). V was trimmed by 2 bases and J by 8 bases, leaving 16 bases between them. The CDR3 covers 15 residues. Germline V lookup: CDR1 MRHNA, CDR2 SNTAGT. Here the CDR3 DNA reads TGTGCCAGCAGTGACGGGCCTACCGAGGGCGATGAGCAGTTCTTC. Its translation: CASSDGPTEGDEQFF.

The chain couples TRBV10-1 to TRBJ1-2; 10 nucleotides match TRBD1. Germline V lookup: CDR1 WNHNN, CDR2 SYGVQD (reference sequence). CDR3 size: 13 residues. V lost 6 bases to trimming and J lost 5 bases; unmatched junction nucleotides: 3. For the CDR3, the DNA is TGCGCCAGCAGCCGGACAGGGGGATATGGCTACACCTTC. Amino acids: CASSRTGGYGYTF.

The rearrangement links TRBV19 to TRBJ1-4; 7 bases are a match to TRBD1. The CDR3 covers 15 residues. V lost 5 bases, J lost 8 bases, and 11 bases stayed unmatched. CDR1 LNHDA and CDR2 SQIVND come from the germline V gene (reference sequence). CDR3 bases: TGTGCCAGTAGTGGATTGCGGGACAGAGGGGAAAAACTGTTTTTT. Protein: CASSGLRDRGEKLFF.

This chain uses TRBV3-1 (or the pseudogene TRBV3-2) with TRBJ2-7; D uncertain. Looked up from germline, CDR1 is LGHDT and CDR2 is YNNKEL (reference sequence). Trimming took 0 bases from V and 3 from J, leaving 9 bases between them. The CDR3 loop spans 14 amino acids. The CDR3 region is CASSQDRHLYEQYF. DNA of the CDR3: TGTGCCAGCAGCCAAGATCGACATCTCTACGAGCAGTACTTC.

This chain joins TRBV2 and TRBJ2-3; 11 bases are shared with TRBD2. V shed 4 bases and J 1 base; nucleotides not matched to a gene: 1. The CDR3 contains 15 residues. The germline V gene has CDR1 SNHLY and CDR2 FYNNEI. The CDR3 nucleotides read TGTGCCAGCAGTGCGACTAGCGGGGGCACAGATACGCAGTATTTT. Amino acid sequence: CASSATSGGTDTQYF.

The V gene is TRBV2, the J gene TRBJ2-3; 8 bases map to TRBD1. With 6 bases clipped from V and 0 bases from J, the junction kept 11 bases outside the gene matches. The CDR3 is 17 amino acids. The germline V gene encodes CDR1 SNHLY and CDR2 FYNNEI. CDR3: CASSLTNTGGSTDTQYF. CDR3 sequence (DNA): TGTGCCAGCAGCCTTACAAATACAGGGGGGAGCACAGATACGCAGTATTTT.